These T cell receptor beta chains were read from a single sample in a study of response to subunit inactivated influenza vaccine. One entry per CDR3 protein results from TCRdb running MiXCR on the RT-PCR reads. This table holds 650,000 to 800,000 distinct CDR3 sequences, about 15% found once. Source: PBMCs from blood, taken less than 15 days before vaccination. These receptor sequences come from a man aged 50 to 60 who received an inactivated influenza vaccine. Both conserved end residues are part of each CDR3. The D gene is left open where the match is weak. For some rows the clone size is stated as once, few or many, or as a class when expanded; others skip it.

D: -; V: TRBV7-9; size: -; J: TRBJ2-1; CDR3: CASSLVMGGEQFF; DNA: TGTGCCAGCAGCTTAGTCATGGGAGGAGAGCAGTTCTTC
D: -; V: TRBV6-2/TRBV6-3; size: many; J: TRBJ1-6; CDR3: CASSYSPRTYNSPLHF; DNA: TGTGCCAGCAGTTACTCCCCCCGGACTTATAATTCACCCCTCCACTTT
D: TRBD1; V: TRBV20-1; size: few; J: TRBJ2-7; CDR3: CSVSQGAYEQYF; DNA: TGCAGTGTCAGCCAGGGGGCCTACGAGCAGTACTTC
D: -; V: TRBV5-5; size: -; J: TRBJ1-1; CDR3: CASSFAGYTEAFF; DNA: TGTGCCAGCAGCTTTGCGGGATACACTGAAGCTTTCTTT
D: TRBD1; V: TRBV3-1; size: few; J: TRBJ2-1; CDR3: CASSHMTGYVNEQFF; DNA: TGTGCCAGCAGCCATATGACAGGGTATGTCAATGAGCAGTTCTTC
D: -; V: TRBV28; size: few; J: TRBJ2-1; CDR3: CANSNAVSYNEQFF; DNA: TGTGCCAACAGTAACGCCGTCTCCTACAATGAGCAGTTCTTC
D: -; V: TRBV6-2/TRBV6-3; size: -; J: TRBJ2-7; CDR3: CASSSRQRNLLGQNF; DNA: TGTGCCAGCAGCTCTAGACAGCGAAATCTTCTCGGGCAGAACTTC
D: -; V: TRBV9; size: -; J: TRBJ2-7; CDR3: CASSGGQRGFYEQYF; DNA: TGTGCCAGCAGCGGTGGACAGCGAGGTTTTTACGAGCAGTACTTC
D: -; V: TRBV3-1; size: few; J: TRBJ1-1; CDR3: CASSQREGATEAFF; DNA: TGTGCCAGCAGCCAGAGGGAGGGTGCCACTGAAGCTTTCTTT
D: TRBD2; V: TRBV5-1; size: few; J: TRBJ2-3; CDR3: CASSLDPAGGPDTQYF; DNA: TGCGCCAGCAGCTTGGACCCAGCGGGAGGGCCGGATACGCAGTATTTT
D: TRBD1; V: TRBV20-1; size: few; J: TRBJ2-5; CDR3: CSARAGTGDSQTQYF; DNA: TGCAGTGCTAGAGCCGGGACAGGGGATTCCCAGACCCAGTACTTC
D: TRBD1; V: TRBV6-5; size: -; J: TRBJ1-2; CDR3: CASSYSTGDSGYTF; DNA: TGTGCCAGCAGTTACTCGACAGGGGATAGTGGCTACACCTTC
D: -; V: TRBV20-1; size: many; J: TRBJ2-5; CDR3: CSVVLFLAQETQYF; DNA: TGCAGTGTAGTTTTGTTCCTAGCTCAAGAGACCCAGTACTTC
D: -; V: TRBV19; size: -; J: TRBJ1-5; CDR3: CASSIDSTTYSNQPQHF; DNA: TGTGCCAGTAGTATAGATAGCACAACCTATAGCAATCAGCCCCAGCATTTT
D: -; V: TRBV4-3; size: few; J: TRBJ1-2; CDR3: CASSPTWDFNYGYTF; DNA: TGCGCCAGCAGCCCCACTTGGGATTTTAACTATGGCTACACCTTC
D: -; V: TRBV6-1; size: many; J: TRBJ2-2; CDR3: CASRGTNTGELFF; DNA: TGTGCCAGCAGAGGGACCAACACCGGGGAGCTGTTTTTT
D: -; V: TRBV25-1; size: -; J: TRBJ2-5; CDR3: CASSDNYQETQYF; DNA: TGTGCCAGCAGTGACAACTACCAAGAGACCCAGTACTTC
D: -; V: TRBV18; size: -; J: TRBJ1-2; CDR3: CASSPPGEEFYGYTF; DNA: TGTGCCAGCTCACCACCGGGAGAAGAATTCTATGGCTACACCTTC